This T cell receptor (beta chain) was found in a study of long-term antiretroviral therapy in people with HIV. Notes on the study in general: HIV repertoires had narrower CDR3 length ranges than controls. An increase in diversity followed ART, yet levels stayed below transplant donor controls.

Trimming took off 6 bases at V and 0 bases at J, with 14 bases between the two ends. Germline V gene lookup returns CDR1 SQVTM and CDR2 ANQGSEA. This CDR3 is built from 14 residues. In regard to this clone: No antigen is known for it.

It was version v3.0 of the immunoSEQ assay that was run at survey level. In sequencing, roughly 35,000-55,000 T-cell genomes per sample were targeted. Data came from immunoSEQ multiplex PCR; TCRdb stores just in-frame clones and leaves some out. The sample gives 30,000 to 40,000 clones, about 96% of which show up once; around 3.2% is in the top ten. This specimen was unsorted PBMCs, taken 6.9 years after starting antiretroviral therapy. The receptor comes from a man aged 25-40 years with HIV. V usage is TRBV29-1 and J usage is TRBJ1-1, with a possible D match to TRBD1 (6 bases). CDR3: CSVHQGHMNTEAFF. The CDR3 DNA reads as TGCAGCGTCCATCAGGGACATATGAACACTGAAGCTTTCTTT.